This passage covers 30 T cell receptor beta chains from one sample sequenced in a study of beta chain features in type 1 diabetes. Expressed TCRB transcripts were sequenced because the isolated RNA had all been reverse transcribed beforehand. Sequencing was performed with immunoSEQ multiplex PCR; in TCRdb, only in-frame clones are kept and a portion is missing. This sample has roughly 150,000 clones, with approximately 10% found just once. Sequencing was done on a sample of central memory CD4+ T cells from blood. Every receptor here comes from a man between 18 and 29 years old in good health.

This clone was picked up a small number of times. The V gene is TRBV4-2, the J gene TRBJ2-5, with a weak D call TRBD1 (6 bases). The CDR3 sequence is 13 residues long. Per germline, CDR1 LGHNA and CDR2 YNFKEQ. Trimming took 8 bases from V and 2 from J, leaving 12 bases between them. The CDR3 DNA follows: TGTGCCAGCGCCCAACAGGGTCAAGAGACCCAGTACTTC. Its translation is CASAQQGQETQYF.

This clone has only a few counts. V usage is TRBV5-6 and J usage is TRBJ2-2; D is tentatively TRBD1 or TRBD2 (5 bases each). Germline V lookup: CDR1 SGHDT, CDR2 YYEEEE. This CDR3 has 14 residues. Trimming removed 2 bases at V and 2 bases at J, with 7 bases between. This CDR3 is CASSFRDNTGELFF. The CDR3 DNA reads TGTGCCAGCAGCTTCCGGGACAACACCGGGGAGCTGTTTTTT.

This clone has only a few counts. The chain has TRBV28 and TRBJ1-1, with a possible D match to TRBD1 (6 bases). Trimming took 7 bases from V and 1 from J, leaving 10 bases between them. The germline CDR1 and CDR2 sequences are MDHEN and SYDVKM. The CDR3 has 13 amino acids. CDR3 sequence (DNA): TGTGCCAGCACCATACAGGGGAACACTGAAGCTTTCTTT. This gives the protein CASTIQGNTEAFF. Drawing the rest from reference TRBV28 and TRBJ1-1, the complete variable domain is DVKVTQSSRYLVKRTGEKVFLECVQDMDHENMFWYRQDPGLGLRLIYFSYDVKMKEKGDIPEGYSVSREKKERFSLILESASTNQTSMYLCASTIQGNTEAFFGQGTRLTVV.

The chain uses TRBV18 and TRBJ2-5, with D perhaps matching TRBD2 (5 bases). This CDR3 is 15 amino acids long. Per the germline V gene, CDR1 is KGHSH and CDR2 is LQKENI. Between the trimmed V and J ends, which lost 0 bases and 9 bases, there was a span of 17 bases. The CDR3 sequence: CASSPPEETRQAQYF. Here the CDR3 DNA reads TGTGCCAGCTCACCACCGGAGGAGACAAGGCAGGCCCAGTACTTC.

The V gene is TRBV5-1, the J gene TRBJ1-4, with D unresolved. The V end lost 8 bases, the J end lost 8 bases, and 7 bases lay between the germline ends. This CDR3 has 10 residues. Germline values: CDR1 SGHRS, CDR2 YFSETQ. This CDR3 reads CASTGEKLFF. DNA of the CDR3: TGCGCCAGTACGGGGGAAAAACTGTTTTTT.

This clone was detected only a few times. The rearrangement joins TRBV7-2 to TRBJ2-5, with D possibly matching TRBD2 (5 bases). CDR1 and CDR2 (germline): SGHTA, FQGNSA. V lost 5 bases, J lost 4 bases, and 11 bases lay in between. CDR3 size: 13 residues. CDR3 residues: CASSGSVRETQYF. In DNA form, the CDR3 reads TGTGCCAGCAGCGGTAGCGTACGAGAGACCCAGTACTTC.

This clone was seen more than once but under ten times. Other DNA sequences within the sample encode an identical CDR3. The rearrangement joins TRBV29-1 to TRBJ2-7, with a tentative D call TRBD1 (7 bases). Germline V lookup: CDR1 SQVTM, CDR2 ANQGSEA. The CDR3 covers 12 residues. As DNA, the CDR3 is TGCAGTGCAGGGGGACTTCCCTACGAGCAGTACTTC. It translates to CSAGGLPYEQYF.

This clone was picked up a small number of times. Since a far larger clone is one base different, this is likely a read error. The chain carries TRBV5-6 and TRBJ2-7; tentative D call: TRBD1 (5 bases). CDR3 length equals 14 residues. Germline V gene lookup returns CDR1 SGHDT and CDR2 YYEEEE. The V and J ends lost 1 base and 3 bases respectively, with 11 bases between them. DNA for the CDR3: TGTGCCAGCAGCTTGAGGGGCCGCGTCTACGAGCAGTACTTC. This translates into CASSLRGRVYEQYF.

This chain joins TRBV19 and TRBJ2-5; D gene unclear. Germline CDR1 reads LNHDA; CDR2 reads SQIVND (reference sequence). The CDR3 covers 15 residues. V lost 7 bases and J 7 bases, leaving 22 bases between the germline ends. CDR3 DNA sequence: TGTGCCAGTACCCGACAATTCACCGGCTCAGGGACCCAGTACTTC. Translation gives CASTRQFTGSGTQYF.

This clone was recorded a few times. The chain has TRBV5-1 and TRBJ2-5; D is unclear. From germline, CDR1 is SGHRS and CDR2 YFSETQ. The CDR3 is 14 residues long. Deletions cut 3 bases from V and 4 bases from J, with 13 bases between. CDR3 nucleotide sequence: TGCGCCAGCAGCTCTCCAATGCCAGGAGAGACCCAGTACTTC. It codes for CASSSPMPGETQYF.

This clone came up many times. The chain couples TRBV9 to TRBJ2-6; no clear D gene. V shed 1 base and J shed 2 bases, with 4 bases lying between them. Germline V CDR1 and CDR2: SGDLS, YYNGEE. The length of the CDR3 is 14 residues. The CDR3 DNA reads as TGTGCCAGCAGCGTACTGGCTGGGGCCAACGTCCTGACTTTC. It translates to CASSVLAGANVLTF.

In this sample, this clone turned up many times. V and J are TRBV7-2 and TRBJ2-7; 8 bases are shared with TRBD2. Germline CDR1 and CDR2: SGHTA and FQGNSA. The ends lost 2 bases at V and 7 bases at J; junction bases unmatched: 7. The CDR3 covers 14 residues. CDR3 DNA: TGTGCCAGCAGCTTAAAGCGGGAGACGGGGGAGCAGTACTTC. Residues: CASSLKRETGEQYF.

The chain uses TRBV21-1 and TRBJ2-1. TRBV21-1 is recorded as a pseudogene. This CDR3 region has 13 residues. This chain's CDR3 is CAYGPVSYNEQFF. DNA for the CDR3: TGTGCCTATGGACCAGTTTCCTACAATGAGCAGTTCTTC.

The CDR3 region is CASTANTDTQYF. For the CDR3, the DNA is TGTGCCAGCACCGCGAACACAGATACGCAGTATTTT. The genes are TRBV7-8 and TRBJ2-3; no firm D call. Per the germline V gene, CDR1 is SGHVS and CDR2 is FQNEAQ. This CDR3 comprises 12 residues. Trimming stripped 7 bases from V and 2 bases from J, with 7 bases between. The full variable domain, rest sourced from reference TRBV7-8 and TRBJ2-3, is GAGVSQSPRYKVAKRGQDVALRCDPISGHVSLFWYQQALGQGPEFLTYFQNEAQLDKSGLPSDRFFAERPEGSVSTLKIQRTQQEDSAVYLCASTANTDTQYFGPGTRLTVL.

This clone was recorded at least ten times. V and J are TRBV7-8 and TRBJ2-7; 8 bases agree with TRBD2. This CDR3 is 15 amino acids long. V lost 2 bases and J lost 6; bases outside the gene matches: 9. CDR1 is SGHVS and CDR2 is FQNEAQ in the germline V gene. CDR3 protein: CASSLHTSGPTEQYF. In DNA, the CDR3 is TGTGCCAGCAGCTTACATACTAGCGGACCGACCGAGCAGTACTTC.

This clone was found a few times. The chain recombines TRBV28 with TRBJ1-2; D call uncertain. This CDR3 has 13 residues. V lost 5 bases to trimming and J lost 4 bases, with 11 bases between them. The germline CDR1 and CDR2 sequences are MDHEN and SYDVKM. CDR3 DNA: TGTGCCAGCAGTACCACCTACCTCTATGGCTACACCTTC. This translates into CASSTTYLYGYTF.

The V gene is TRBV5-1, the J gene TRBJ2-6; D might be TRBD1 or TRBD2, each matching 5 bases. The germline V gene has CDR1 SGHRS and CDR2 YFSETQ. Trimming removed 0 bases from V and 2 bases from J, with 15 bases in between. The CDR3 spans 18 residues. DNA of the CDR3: TGCGCCAGCAGCTTGGAGGATGCAGGGAGTCCTGGGGCCAACGTCCTGACTTTC. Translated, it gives CASSLEDAGSPGANVLTF.

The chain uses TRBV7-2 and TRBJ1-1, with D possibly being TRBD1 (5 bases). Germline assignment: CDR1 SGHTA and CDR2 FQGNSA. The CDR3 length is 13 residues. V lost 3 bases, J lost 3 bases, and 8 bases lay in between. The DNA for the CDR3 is TGTGCCAGCAGCTTTCTGGGGCACACTGAAGCTTTCTTT. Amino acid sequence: CASSFLGHTEAFF.

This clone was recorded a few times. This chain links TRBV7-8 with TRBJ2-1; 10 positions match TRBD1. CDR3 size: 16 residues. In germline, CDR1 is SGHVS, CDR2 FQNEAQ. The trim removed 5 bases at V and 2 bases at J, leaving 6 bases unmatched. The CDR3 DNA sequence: TGTGCCAGCAGCCAGGGGGACAGGGGCCCCTACAATGAGCAGTTCTTC. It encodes CASSQGDRGPYNEQFF.

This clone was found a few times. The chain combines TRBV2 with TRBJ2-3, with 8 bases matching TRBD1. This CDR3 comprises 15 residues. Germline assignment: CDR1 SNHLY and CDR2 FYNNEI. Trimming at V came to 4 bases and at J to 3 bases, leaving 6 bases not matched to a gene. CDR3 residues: CASSGPGGSTDTQYF. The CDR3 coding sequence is TGTGCCAGCAGTGGGCCAGGGGGCTCGACAGATACGCAGTATTTT.

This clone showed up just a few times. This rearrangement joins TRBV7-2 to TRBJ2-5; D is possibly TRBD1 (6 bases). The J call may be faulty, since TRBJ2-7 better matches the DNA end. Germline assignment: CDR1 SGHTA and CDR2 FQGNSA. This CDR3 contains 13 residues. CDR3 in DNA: TGTGCCAGCAGCCACGGACAGCCCTACGAGCAGTACTTC. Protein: CASSHGQPYEQYF.

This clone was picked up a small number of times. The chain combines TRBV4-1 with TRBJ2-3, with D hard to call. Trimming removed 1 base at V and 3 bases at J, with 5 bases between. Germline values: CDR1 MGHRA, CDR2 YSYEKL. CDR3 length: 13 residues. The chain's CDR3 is CASSQVGTDTQYF. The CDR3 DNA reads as TGCGCCAGCAGCCAAGTTGGGACAGATACGCAGTATTTT.

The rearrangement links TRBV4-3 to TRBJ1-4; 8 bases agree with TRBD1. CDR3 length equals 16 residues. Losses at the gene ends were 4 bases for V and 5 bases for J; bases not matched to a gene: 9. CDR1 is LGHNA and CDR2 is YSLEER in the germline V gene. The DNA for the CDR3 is TGCGCCAGCAGCCTCACGCCTACAGGGGGAAATGAAAAACTGTTTTTT. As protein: CASSLTPTGGNEKLFF.

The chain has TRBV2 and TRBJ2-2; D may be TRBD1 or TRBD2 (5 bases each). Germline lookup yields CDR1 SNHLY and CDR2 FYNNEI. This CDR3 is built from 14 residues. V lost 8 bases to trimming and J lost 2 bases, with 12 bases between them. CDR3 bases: TGTGCCAGCCGAGGGGCGCGAAACACCGGGGAGCTGTTTTTT. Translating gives CASRGARNTGELFF.

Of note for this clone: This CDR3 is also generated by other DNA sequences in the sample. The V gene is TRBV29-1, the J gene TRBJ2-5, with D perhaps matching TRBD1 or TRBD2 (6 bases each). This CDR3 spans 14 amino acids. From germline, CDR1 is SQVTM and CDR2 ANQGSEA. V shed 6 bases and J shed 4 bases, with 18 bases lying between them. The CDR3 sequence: CSVAYLGGLETQYF. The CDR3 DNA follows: TGCAGCGTAGCCTACTTGGGGGGCTTAGAGACCCAGTACTTC.

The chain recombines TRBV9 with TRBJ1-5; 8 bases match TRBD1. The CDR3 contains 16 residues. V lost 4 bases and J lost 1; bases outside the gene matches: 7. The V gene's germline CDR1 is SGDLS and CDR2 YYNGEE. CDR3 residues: CASSPHQGASNQPQHF. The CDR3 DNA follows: TGTGCCAGCAGCCCCCACCAGGGGGCAAGCAATCAGCCCCAGCATTTT.

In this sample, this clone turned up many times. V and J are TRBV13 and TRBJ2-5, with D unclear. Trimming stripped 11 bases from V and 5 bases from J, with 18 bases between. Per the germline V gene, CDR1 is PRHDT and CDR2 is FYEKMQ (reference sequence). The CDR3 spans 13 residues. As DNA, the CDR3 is TGTGCCGCCCGCCCCCGGGTTGGGGAGACCCAGTACTTC. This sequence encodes CAARPRVGETQYF.

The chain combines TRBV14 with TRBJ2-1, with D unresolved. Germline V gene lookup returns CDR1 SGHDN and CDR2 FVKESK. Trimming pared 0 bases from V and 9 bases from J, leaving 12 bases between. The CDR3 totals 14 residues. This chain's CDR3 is CASSQEARSTEQFF. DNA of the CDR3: TGTGCCAGCAGCCAAGAAGCACGCTCCACTGAGCAGTTCTTC.

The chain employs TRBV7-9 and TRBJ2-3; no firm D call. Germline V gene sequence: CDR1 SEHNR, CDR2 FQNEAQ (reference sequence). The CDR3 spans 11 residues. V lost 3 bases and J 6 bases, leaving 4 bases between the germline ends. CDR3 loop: CASSFADTQYF. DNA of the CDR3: TGTGCCAGCAGCTTCGCGGATACGCAGTATTTT.

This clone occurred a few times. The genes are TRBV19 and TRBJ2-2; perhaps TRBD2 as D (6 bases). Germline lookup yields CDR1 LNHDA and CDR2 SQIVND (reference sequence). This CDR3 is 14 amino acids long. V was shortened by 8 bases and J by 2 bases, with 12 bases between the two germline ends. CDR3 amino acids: CASRAGTNTGELFF. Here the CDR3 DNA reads TGTGCCAGTCGGGCGGGGACTAACACCGGGGAGCTGTTTTTT.